This T cell receptor beta chain emerged from a study of T cell changes during pregnancy in multiple sclerosis. Losses at the gene ends were 7 bases for V and 2 bases for J; bases not matched to a gene: 13. The CDR3 length is 18 residues. The germline CDR1 and CDR2 sequences are SGHAT and FQNNGV. The assay was immunoSEQ multiplex PCR, and TCRdb's table has in-frame clones only and misses some. The sample lists 20,000 to 25,000 clones, roughly 86% occurring once. The receptor was isolated from a female donor in good health, enrolled as a control in a pregnancy study. The chain couples TRBV11-2 to TRBJ2-4; 11 positions agree with TRBD2. Sequencing used CD8+ T cells from peripheral blood mononuclear cells, obtained in the first trimester of pregnancy. This CDR3 is CASTLLAGAGTTKNIQYF. The CDR3 DNA follows: TGTGCCAGCACTTTACTAGCGGGAGCCGGGACGACCAAAAACATTCAGTACTTC.